This paragraph covers one T cell receptor beta chain sequence. This clonotype was counted a few times. The antigen this receptor binds is unknown. Base qualities are not recorded, but no much larger clone differs from it by a single base. Based on the germline V gene, the CDR1 and CDR2 sequences are ENHRY and SYGVKD. Spanning cysteine to phenylalanine, the CDR3 consists of 16 amino acids. Only CDR3 DNA is held: 48 bases, read in frame from base 1. V and J are trimmed by 3 bases and 3 bases, and the gene matches miss 5 bases of the junction. The source of the sample is a study of spatial heterogeneity in lung cancer (dated by TCRdb to about 2019). About the investigation overall: More beta-chain than alpha-chain transcripts were consistently detected, likely reflecting higher beta-chain transcript abundance. TCR repertoire features were related to nonsynonymous mutation counts determined by whole-exome sequencing of tumor tissue. In the raw uncorrected reads, each unique combination of TCR and UMI appeared more than ten times on average. Both alpha and beta chains were TCR-sequenced in samples taken at surgery, namely 220 tumor regions, around 64 matched nontumor lung samples and roughly 56 PBMC samples. In non-small cell lung cancer, the study quantitatively compared TCR alpha and beta repertoires across several tumor regions, matched nontumor lung, and blood. Summary of the overall study and its limitations: Ubiquitous expanded tumor TCRs were detected in blood more often at tumor resection than at routine follow-up. Additional single-cell paired TCR alpha and beta sequencing was considered necessary to confirm, at a functional level, the hypothesis that regional TCRs recognize regional mutations.

Library generation was performed with 5' RACE. The sequencing machine was a NextSeq 500. In the TCR library protocol, a unique molecular identifier was attached to each TCR cDNA molecule so that PCR and sequencing errors could be corrected. Per the source publication's procedure: TCR identification, UMI-based error correction and CDR3 extraction were performed with Decombinator tools. Expanded TCRs were defined as those above a frequency of 2 per 1,000, corresponding to the top 1% of the tumor frequency distribution. Renyi diversity was calculated using the R vegan package after each repertoire was subsampled 100 times to 5,000 TCRs. CDR3 similarity networks were built from amino acid triplet string-kernel similarity, with CDR3s being connected when pairwise similarity was above 0.82. TCRdb redid the processing of the public reads, applying fastp at Q25 and MiXCR, and retained in-frame beta chains. CDR3 protein duplicates are merged, each entry listing the most common genes and DNA. These V and J calls originate from TCRdb's pipeline instead of the authors' own analysis. Across this sample there are 50,000 to 65,000 distinct CDR3 sequences, with less than 10% seen only once. Around 16% of the sample is taken by the ten largest.

The label giving this sample's time point can be read as: sample taken at primary tumor resection. TCR sequencing used whole RNA extracted from tumor and nontumor lung tissue, or from cryopreserved PBMC samples, without cell sorting. Samples were obtained from approximately 70 patients with early-stage, untreated non-small cell lung cancer from the lung TRACERx cohort. A patient was chosen for TCR sequencing only when enough RNA was available from at least two tumor regions. The specimen comprised PBMCs, sampled at surgery. The rearranged segments are TRBV10-3 and TRBJ2-3, and TRBD1 matches 11 of the central bases. The clonotype comes from a female donor with early-stage non-small cell lung cancer. The nucleotides read TGTGCCATCAGTGACCCCCGGGACAGGGGGACAGATACGCAGTATTTT. This gives the protein CAISDPRDRGTDTQYF.